The clone carrying this TCR beta chain has just one count. The data were produced by immunoSEQ multiplex PCR, yet TCRdb's version contains in-frame clones alone and is incomplete. Found here are about 5,300 clones, 75% to 95% of them singletons; the top ten hold about 3.1%. This sample is part of a study of neoadjuvant nivolumab and ipilimumab in lung cancer. The wider study: The combination arm added day-1 ipilimumab 1 mg/kg to nivolumab 3 mg/kg on days 1, 15, 29.

Trimming removed 5 bases at V and 2 bases at J, with 16 bases between. The CDR3 length is 15 residues. Per the germline V gene, CDR1 is MNHEY and CDR2 is SMNVEV (reference sequence). The chain uses TRBV27 and TRBJ2-7; D is undetermined. This material consisted of blood, taken after neoadjuvant nivolumab, alone or with ipilimumab, at or shortly before surgery. The source is an adult with non-small cell lung cancer. Some clones in this sample may be carry-over from other donors' samples. As DNA, the CDR3 is TGTGCCAGCAGTCCCGCCAGAGGCGCTACCTACGAGCAGTACTTC. Amino acids: CASSPARGATYEQYF.